These T cell receptor beta chains were read from a single sample in a study of response to subunit inactivated influenza vaccine. TCRdb itself ran the RT-PCR reads through MiXCR, one entry per CDR3 protein. The sample includes about 650,000 distinct CDR3 sequences, around a sixth of them seen just once. The specimen comprised PBMCs from blood, sampled approximately 12 days after vaccination. The receptors come from a man aged 50 to 59 who received an inactivated influenza vaccine. The CDR3 runs from the conserved cysteine through the conserved F or W. D genes are given only for firm matches. For some rows the clone size is stated as once, few or many, or as a class when expanded; others skip it.

>TRBD2|TRBJ2-3|few|TRBV11-2
CASSPRRGGGDTQYF
TGTGCCAGCAGCCCTCGGCGGGGCGGGGGGGATACGCAGTATTTT
>-|TRBJ2-7|few|TRBV4-1
CASSQWWGNYEQYF
TGCGCCAGCAGCCAATGGTGGGGGAACTACGAGCAGTACTTC
>-|TRBJ1-2|few|TRBV14
CASSPPGTLLGGYTF
TGTGCCAGCAGCCCCCCCGGGACGCTCTTGGGGGGCTACACCTTC
>-|TRBJ1-2|few|TRBV28
CASSLLENVYGYTF
TGTGCCAGCAGTTTATTGGAAAACGTCTATGGCTACACCTTC
>TRBD2|TRBJ2-1|few|TRBV11-2
CASSWHSGSSYNEQFF
TGTGCCAGCAGCTGGCATAGCGGGAGCTCCTACAATGAGCAGTTCTTC
>-|TRBJ2-1|few|TRBV20-1
CSAHPGDSYNEQFF
TGCAGTGCCCACCCCGGTGACTCCTACAATGAGCAGTTCTTC
>-|TRBJ2-3|-|TRBV9
CASSPKGGLPRRGDTQYF
TGTGCCAGCAGCCCTAAGGGGGGACTACCCCGCCGGGGGGATACGCAGTATTTT
>-|TRBJ1-1|many|TRBV12-3/TRBV12-4
CASILGTFSHTEAFF
TGTGCCAGCATTCTTGGCACCTTTTCTCACACTGAAGCTTTCTTT
>-|TRBJ1-5|-|TRBV6-1
CASSEAWTNQPQHF
TGTGCCAGCAGTGAAGCCTGGACAAATCAGCCCCAGCATTTT
>-|TRBJ1-2|many|TRBV5-1
CASSGGMGQSYGYTF
TGCGCCAGCAGCGGGGGAATGGGGCAGAGTTATGGCTACACCTTC
>TRBD1|TRBJ2-1|many|TRBV12-3/TRBV12-4
CASRPGQGSFKEQFF
TGTGCCAGCAGGCCCGGACAGGGGAGCTTTAAGGAGCAGTTCTTC
>-|TRBJ2-5|many|TRBV28
CASSLRYKVGPSQETQYF
TGTGCCAGCAGTTTGCGGTATAAGGTCGGCCCCTCCCAAGAGACCCAGTACTTC
>-|TRBJ2-3|-|TRBV5-1
CASSFPLAGTDTQYF
TGCGCCAGCAGCTTCCCCTTAGCGGGCACAGATACGCAGTATTTT
>TRBD1|TRBJ1-2|few|TRBV30
CAWRIGTDYGYTF
TGTGCCTGGAGGATCGGGACAGACTATGGCTACACCTTC
>-|TRBJ2-6|few|TRBV3-1
CASSRSEFSGANVLTF
TGTGCCAGCAGCCGGAGCGAGTTCTCTGGGGCCAACGTCCTGACTTTC
>TRBD1|TRBJ1-5|few|TRBV5-1
CASSETGGGNQPQHF
TGCGCCAGCAGCGAAACAGGGGGGGGCAATCAGCCCCAGCATTTT
>TRBD1|TRBJ1-1|few|TRBV3-1
CASNPGQGSVTEAFF
TGTGCCAGCAACCCGGGACAGGGGTCTGTCACTGAAGCTTTCTTT
>-|TRBJ1-1|-|TRBV7-3
CASSPGTEGTEAFF
TGTGCCAGCAGCCCAGGCACAGAGGGCACTGAAGCTTTCTTT
>-|TRBJ1-1|few|TRBV5-6
CASSLVERSTEAFF
TGTGCCAGCAGCTTGGTCGAGAGGAGCACTGAAGCTTTCTTT
>TRBD1|TRBJ2-1|-|TRBV29-1
CSAPRRVMSRDRGLFEQFF
TGCAGCGCTCCCCGACGGGTGATGTCTCGGGACAGGGGGCTCTTTGAGCAGTTCTTC
>TRBD2|TRBJ2-1|few|TRBV29-1
CSVEIAGGPQNEQFF
TGCAGCGTTGAGATAGCGGGAGGGCCACAAAATGAGCAGTTCTTC
>-|TRBJ2-7|many|TRBV20-1
CSARDDSYEQYF
TGCAGTGCTAGGGACGACTCCTACGAGCAGTACTTC
>TRBD1|TRBJ2-7|-|TRBV6-2/TRBV6-3
CASRGTGRGNEQYF
TGTGCCAGCAGGGGAACGGGCAGGGGGAACGAGCAGTACTTC
>-|TRBJ2-3|-|TRBV7-2
CASSLGGGVGDTQYF
TGTGCCAGCAGCTTAGGAGGAGGGGTCGGGGATACGCAGTATTTT
>TRBD2|TRBJ2-1|-|TRBV7-8
CASSPLGTSGNNEQFF
TGTGCCAGCAGCCCACTCGGGACTAGCGGGAACAATGAGCAGTTCTTC
>-|TRBJ2-3|-|TRBV15
CATSRDHRDTQYF
TGTGCCACCAGCAGAGATCACCGAGATACGCAGTATTTT
>-|TRBJ2-3|-|TRBV7-9
CASSLGEFVDTQYF
TGTGCCAGCAGCTTAGGAGAGTTCGTTGATACGCAGTATTTT
>-|TRBJ2-4|-|TRBV5-5
CASSSPTRAKNIQYF
TGTGCCAGCAGCTCACCCACCAGGGCCAAAAACATTCAGTACTTC